The clone carrying this T cell receptor beta chain was seen a few times. The sample comes from a study of technical replicates of blood from a few donors. Sequenced by immunoSEQ multiplex PCR; TCRdb stores in-frame clones only, minus some. The sample holds some 100,000 clones, over 90% seen once. The CDR3 sequence is 16 residues long. Trimming removed 1 base from V and 6 bases from J, with 15 bases in between. Germline loops: CDR1 SGHTA, CDR2 FQGTGA. Sequencing was carried out using T cells isolated from PBMCs. The TCR originated in a human donor in good health. This chain joins TRBV7-3 and TRBJ2-2, with D possibly being TRBD2 (6 bases). The CDR3 DNA is TGTGCCAGCAGCTTAAACTCGGCGGGGAAAGCCGGGGAGCTGTTTTTT. Translating gives CASSLNSAGKAGELFF. Using reference TRBV7-3 and TRBJ2-2 for the parts outside the CDR3, the full variable domain is GAGVSQTPSNKVTEKGKYVELRCDPISGHTALYWYRQSLGQGPEFLIYFQGTGAADDSGLPNDRFFAVRPEGSVSTLKIQRTERGDSAVYLCASSLNSAGKAGELFFGEGSRLTVL.